Below are 6 T cell receptor beta chains sequenced from a single sample in a study of cytomegalovirus exposure and HLA in healthy donors. A multiplex PCR was run with 60 Vbeta primers and 13 Jbeta primers. The assay was immunoSEQ multiplex PCR, and TCRdb's table has in-frame clones only and misses some. The sample lists about 77,000 clones; around 78% were seen once. The sample consisted of PBMCs. These receptors all come from a man between 40 and 49 years old in good health and CMV-seronegative.

The sample holds a few counts of this clone. The rearrangement uses TRBV5-4 and TRBJ1-3, with D hard to call. The CDR3 totals 11 residues. Germline values: CDR1 SGHNT, CDR2 YYREEE (reference sequence). V gave up 4 bases and J gave up 5 bases, with 4 bases separating them. CDR3 sequence (DNA): TGTGCCAGCAGCAACAGAAACACCATATATTTT. Translated, it gives CASSNRNTIYF. Full variable domain (missing parts from reference TRBV5-4 and TRBJ1-3): ETGVTQSPTHLIKTRGQQVTLRCSSQSGHNTVSWYQQALGQGPQFIFQYYREEENGRGNFPPRFSGLQFPNYSSELNVNALELDDSALYLCASSNRNTIYFGEGSWLTVV.

The chain is built from TRBV19 and TRBJ2-3, with 14 bases fitting TRBD2. V shed 5 bases and J 8 bases; nucleotides not matched to a gene: 6. CDR3 size: 15 residues. In germline, CDR1 is LNHDA, CDR2 SQIVND (reference sequence). In DNA, the CDR3 is TGTGCCAGTAGTCAATCGACTAGCGGGGGGGGTACGCAGTATTTT. Its protein product is CASSQSTSGGGTQYF.

This clone was seen once. The V call is TRBV10-2, the J call TRBJ1-2; D might be TRBD1 (6 bases). V lost 4 bases, J lost 0 bases, and 18 bases lay in between. The CDR3 covers 17 residues. CDR1 and CDR2 (germline): WSHSY, SAAADI. CDR3 sequence: CASSVSGTGSPNYGYTF. Written as DNA, the CDR3 is TGCGCCAGCAGTGTTTCGGGAACAGGGTCTCCTAACTATGGCTACACCTTC.

This chain links TRBV7-3 with TRBJ2-2, with a possible D match to TRBD2 (8 bases). The CDR3 is 17 residues long. V lost 3 bases and J lost 6, with 20 bases in between. Germline CDR1 and CDR2: SGHTA and FQGTGA. CDR3 DNA: TGTGCCAGCAGCTTGGAAGGGGGCGGGGGGCCCCCCGGGGAGCTGTTTTTT. Translation: CASSLEGGGGPPGELFF.

V and J are TRBV7-3 and TRBJ2-2, with a weak D call TRBD1 (5 bases). V was clipped by 4 bases and J by 5 bases, with 14 bases between them. This CDR3 region has 15 residues. Germline lookup yields CDR1 SGHTA and CDR2 FQGTGA. The CDR3 sequence: CASSYTLGHTGELFF. CDR3 nucleotides: TGTGCCAGCAGCTACACCCTCGGACATACCGGGGAGCTGTTTTTT.

The chain carries TRBV7-9 and TRBJ2-7; D possibly corresponds to TRBD2 (5 bases). CDR1 is SEHNR and CDR2 is FQNEAQ in the germline V gene (reference sequence). The CDR3 spans 14 residues. V lost 5 bases and J lost 1, with 12 bases in between. CDR3: CASSQYGESYEQYF. The CDR3 DNA reads TGTGCCAGCAGCCAATACGGGGAATCCTACGAGCAGTACTTC.